The next 24 T cell receptor beta chains were all read from a single sample in a study of early T cells in non-severe SARS-CoV-2 infection. Each CDR3 protein gets one entry after TCRdb re-called the 5' RACE reads with MiXCR. The sample includes tens of thousands of distinct CDR3 sequences, roughly 12% of them seen just once. The material sequenced was whole blood. The receptors were gathered from an adult who was a healthcare worker with PCR-confirmed SARS-CoV-2 infection or an uninfected control (not recorded which).

This clonotype appeared a few times. The chain carries TRBV28 and TRBJ1-6; TRBD1 agrees at 9 bases. Germline V CDR1 and CDR2: MDHEN, SYDVKM. The CDR3 loop spans 14 amino acids. V gave up 3 bases and J gave up 8 bases; unmatched junction bases: 2. In DNA, the CDR3 is TGTGCCAGCAGTTTGAACAGGGGGCATTCACCCCTCCACTTT. Its translation: CASSLNRGHSPLHF.

This clonotype was seen a handful of times. The rearrangement joins TRBV29-1 to TRBJ2-3; D tentatively fits TRBD1 or TRBD2 (5 bases each). Germline V gene lookup returns CDR1 SQVTM and CDR2 ANQGSEA. The V and J ends lost 7 bases and 0 bases respectively, with 11 bases between them. The CDR3 sequence is 13 residues long. The CDR3 sequence: CSAWDLSTDTQYF. CDR3 sequence (DNA): TGCAGCGCTTGGGACCTCAGCACAGATACGCAGTATTTT.

This clonotype was seen more than once but under ten times. V and J are TRBV12-3 or TRBV12-4 and TRBJ2-7; tentative D call: TRBD1 (6 bases). With 5 bases removed from V and 3 bases from J, the gap between germline ends came to 11 bases. This CDR3 is built from 13 residues. CDR3 DNA sequence: TGTGCCAGCAGTACCGGGACAATCTACGAGCAGTACTTC. It yields the protein CASSTGTIYEQYF.

This clonotype was counted between two and nine times. This rearrangement joins TRBV28 to TRBJ2-7; D assignment may be TRBD1 or TRBD2 (5 bases each). The CDR3 consists of 14 residues. Germline values: CDR1 MDHEN, CDR2 SYDVKM. The V gene lost 5 bases and the J gene lost 7 bases, with 18 bases spanning the gap. CDR3 amino acids: CASSPPGRAGEQYF. The CDR3 bases are TGTGCCAGCAGTCCTCCGGGACGGGCAGGGGAGCAGTACTTC.

The genes are TRBV7-9 and TRBJ2-7; the D is unclear. V shed 1 base and J shed 2 bases, with 12 bases lying between them. Germline V gives CDR1 SEHNR, CDR2 FQNEAQ (reference sequence). This CDR3 region has 15 residues. The CDR3 loop is CASSLVGLKPYEQYF. The DNA of the CDR3 is TGTGCCAGCAGCTTAGTAGGGCTTAAACCCTACGAGCAGTACTTC.

J is TRBJ2-1 and V is TRBV7-9; the D is unclear. The CDR3 is 18 amino acids. Trimming took 1 base from V and 3 from J, leaving 19 bases between them. Germline V lookup: CDR1 SEHNR, CDR2 FQNEAQ (reference sequence). CDR3 sequence: CASSLVWQTRSFYNEQFF. For the CDR3, the DNA is TGTGCCAGCAGCTTAGTTTGGCAGACACGATCATTCTACAATGAGCAGTTCTTC.

This clonotype was detected only a few times. The chain is built from TRBV5-1 and TRBJ1-5; tentatively, D is TRBD1 (5 bases). Trimming pared 9 bases from V and 0 bases from J, leaving 19 bases between. The length of the CDR3 is 16 residues. Germline V gene data show CDR1 as SGHRS and CDR2 as YFSETQ. Written as DNA, the CDR3 is TGCGCCATCCTTCCTCAGGGACCTTATAGCAATCAGCCCCAGCATTTT. Residues: CAILPQGPYSNQPQHF.

In its sample, this clonotype was seen many times. The chain recombines TRBV27 with TRBJ1-6; 8 bases are shared with TRBD1. Germline CDR1 MNHEY, CDR2 SMNVEV (reference sequence). The length of the CDR3 is 12 residues. With 8 bases clipped from V and 8 bases from J, the junction kept 2 bases outside the gene matches. The chain's CDR3 is CASRDRHSPLHF. CDR3 in DNA: TGTGCCAGCCGGGACAGGCATTCACCCCTCCACTTT.

This clonotype came up a few times. V and J are TRBV14 and TRBJ2-7; possible D gene TRBD2, 6 bases. The V end lost 5 bases, the J end lost 2 bases, and 10 bases lay between the germline ends. The CDR3 has 13 residues. Per the germline V gene, CDR1 is SGHDN and CDR2 is FVKESK. The CDR3 nucleotides are TGTGCCAGCAGCAAGGGGAGGACCTACGAGCAGTACTTC. Protein sequence: CASSKGRTYEQYF.

Comments on this clonotype: One end of the junction is discordant with germline, which a read error may explain. The chain links TRBV19 to TRBJ2-2; TRBD1 is a possible D gene (6 bases). Germline V CDR1 and CDR2: LNHDA, SQIVND (reference sequence). This CDR3 is built from 14 residues. CDR3 residues: CASSWGTTTGELYF. The DNA for the CDR3 is TGTGCCAGTAGTTGGGGGACAACCACCGGGGAGCTGTATTTT.

The J gene is TRBJ2-7, the V gene TRBV20-1, with D possibly matching TRBD2 (7 bases). CDR3 length: 16 amino acids. Trimming shortened V by 0 bases and J by 1 base, and 16 bases separated the two germline ends. The V gene's germline CDR1 is DFQATT and CDR2 SNEGSKA (reference sequence). The CDR3 loop reads CSARDRGASLSYEQYF. CDR3 DNA sequence: TGCAGTGCTAGAGATCGGGGGGCCTCCCTATCCTACGAGCAGTACTTC.

The table lists this clonotype with many counts. The gene calls are TRBV11-2 and TRBJ2-1, with D unresolved. V gave up 4 bases and J gave up 4 bases, with 17 bases separating them. The V gene's germline CDR1 is SGHAT and CDR2 FQNNGV. The CDR3 is 16 residues long. CDR3 protein: CASSSTNGPAYNEQFF. In DNA form, the CDR3 reads TGTGCCAGCAGCTCAACCAATGGACCAGCGTACAATGAGCAGTTCTTC.

There are many counts of this clonotype. This chain links TRBV11-3 with TRBJ2-1, with no clear D. The CDR3 consists of 13 residues. Between the trimmed V and J ends, which lost 0 bases and 7 bases, there was a span of 7 bases. Germline V gene sequence: CDR1 SGHNT, CDR2 YENEEA. CDR3 in amino acids: CASSLDFRNEQFF. The CDR3 DNA sequence: TGTGCCAGCAGCTTAGATTTTAGGAATGAGCAGTTCTTC.

This sequence joins TRBV11-2 and TRBJ1-3; 8 bases match TRBD1. There are 16 residues in the CDR3. Germline V gene data show CDR1 as SGHAT and CDR2 as FQNNGV. The trim removed 3 bases at V and 0 bases at J, leaving 4 bases unmatched. The CDR3 nucleotides read TGTGCCAGCAGCTTGCACAGGGGGAACTCTGGAAACACCATATATTTT. This gives the protein CASSLHRGNSGNTIYF.

This chain connects TRBV19 to TRBJ2-7; 10 nucleotides agree with TRBD2. The CDR3 has 19 residues. Germline values: CDR1 LNHDA, CDR2 SQIVND (reference sequence). The V gene end was trimmed by 7 bases and the J gene end by 4 bases; junction bases not matched to a gene: 22. CDR3 sequence reads: CASMGQGSGRLLQAYEQYF. Written as DNA, the CDR3 is TGTGCCAGTATGGGGCAGGGTAGCGGGAGGCTTCTCCAGGCATACGAGCAGTACTTC.

The genes are TRBV20-1 and TRBJ2-7, with 8 bases identical to TRBD2. J gave up 3 bases and V 6 bases, and 10 bases lay outside the gene matches. The CDR3 runs to 14 residues. Germline V gene lookup returns CDR1 DFQATT and CDR2 SNEGSKA (reference sequence). In DNA form, the CDR3 reads TGCAGTGCCCTGGGCCCCGGGACTAGCTACGAGCAGTACTTC. This encodes CSALGPGTSYEQYF.

The chain recombines TRBV6-2 or TRBV6-3 with TRBJ2-3; a possible D gene is TRBD1 (5 bases). V lost 0 bases and J 4 bases, leaving 11 bases between the germline ends. This CDR3 comprises 15 residues. Germline V gives CDR1 MNHEY, CDR2 SVGEGT. The CDR3 DNA reads as TGTGCCAGCAGTTACTCAGGGGATCGTCCAGATACGCAGTATTTT. Its translation is CASSYSGDRPDTQYF.

This chain joins TRBV10-3 and TRBJ2-1; D is unclear. Deletions cut 3 bases from V and 9 bases from J, with 6 bases between. CDR3 length: 11 amino acids. Germline lookup yields CDR1 ENHRY and CDR2 SYGVKD. The CDR3 sequence: CAISEVGEQFF. Written as DNA, the CDR3 is TGTGCCATCAGTGAAGTGGGTGAGCAGTTCTTC.

The chain carries TRBV10-1 and TRBJ2-1, with 8 bases that match TRBD1. CDR1 is WNHNN and CDR2 is SYGVQD in the germline V gene (reference sequence). V shed 5 bases and J 13 bases; nucleotides not matched to a gene: 7. CDR3 size: 12 residues. DNA of the CDR3: TGCGCCAGCAGTCCCACGGGGACAGGTCAGTTCTTC. Translating it yields CASSPTGTGQFF.

This clonotype was seen ten or more times. The V and J genes are TRBV19 and TRBJ1-5, with D possibly TRBD1 on 5 matching bases. The CDR3 covers 15 residues. Germline assignment: CDR1 LNHDA and CDR2 SQIVND (reference sequence). Trimming cost V 7 bases and J 5 bases, with 18 bases left between them. DNA of the CDR3: TGTGCCAGTACGTCAACGGGACGGCACGATCAGCCCCAGCATTTT. It is translated as CASTSTGRHDQPQHF.

This clonotype has a count of ten or more. V is TRBV29-1 and J is TRBJ2-3, with 7 bases identical to TRBD1. The V gene end was trimmed by 3 bases and the J gene end by 3 bases; junction bases not matched to a gene: 3. This CDR3 has 13 residues. Germline lookup yields CDR1 SQVTM and CDR2 ANQGSEA. The CDR3 loop reads CSVDGQATDTQYF. CDR3 nucleotides: TGCAGCGTTGACGGACAGGCGACAGATACGCAGTATTTT.

In this sample, this clonotype turned up many times. This chain links TRBV29-1 with TRBJ1-5; 7 bases agree with TRBD1. The ends lost 4 bases at V and 4 bases at J; junction bases unmatched: 1. The germline CDR1 and CDR2 sequences are SQVTM and ANQGSEA. This CDR3 spans 12 amino acids. In nucleotides, the CDR3 is TGCAGCGTTGGGGACAGTAATCAGCCCCAGCATTTT. It encodes CSVGDSNQPQHF.

This chain connects TRBV28 to TRBJ1-3; D is unresolved. CDR3 size: 14 residues. Germline V gene lookup returns CDR1 MDHEN and CDR2 SYDVKM. The ends were cut back, 3 bases at V and 7 bases at J, with 13 bases in the middle. CDR3 sequence: CASSFLVGPNTIYF. The CDR3 nucleotides read TGTGCCAGCAGTTTTCTGGTCGGGCCGAACACCATATATTTT.

This clonotype was seen at least ten times. The V call is TRBV12-3 or TRBV12-4, the J call TRBJ2-1; TRBD2 aligns across 7 bases. J gave up 8 bases and V 7 bases, and 11 bases lay outside the gene matches. The CDR3 runs 14 residues. CDR3 sequence reads: CASTTSVIPHEQFF. CDR3 nucleotides: TGTGCCAGCACTACTAGCGTGATACCACATGAGCAGTTCTTC.